One and the same sample provided the 2 T cell receptor beta chains below, sequenced in a study of neurological immune-mediated disorders (dated by TCRdb to about 2019). Receptor libraries were prepared by 5' RACE. The run used an Illumina HiSeq 2500. TCRdb reran the public reads through fastp at Q25 and MiXCR, keeping productive beta chains. Rows matching on CDR3 protein sequence are summarized as one entry with the most common DNA and genes. A total of approximately 27,000 distinct CDR3 sequences appear in this sample, under 30% of them only once. 30% of the sample is held by the ten biggest clonotypes. The sequencing sample was made of CD4+ T cells from blood. These receptors came from a man in his fifties or sixties with HTLV-1-associated myelopathy (HAM/TSP).

By its share, this clonotype is medium-sized. The genes are TRBV29-1 and TRBJ2-6, with D tentatively TRBD1 (5 bases). Germline V gene lookup returns CDR1 SQVTM and CDR2 ANQGSEA. V lost 6 bases to trimming and J lost 0 bases, with 12 bases between them. This CDR3 is built from 15 residues. The chain's CDR3 is CSVLQASSGANVLTF. In DNA form, the CDR3 reads TGCAGCGTCCTACAGGCAAGCTCTGGGGCCAACGTCCTGACTTTC.

This clonotype showed up many times. The rearrangement joins TRBV15 to TRBJ2-7; D is ambiguous. With 4 bases removed from V and 3 bases from J, the gap between germline ends came to 16 bases. The CDR3 is made up of 15 amino acids. Germline V lookup: CDR1 LNHNV, CDR2 YYDKDF (reference sequence). DNA for the CDR3: TGTGCCACCAGCACCAGGACCCCACCTTACTACGAGCAGTACTTC. Residues: CATSTRTPPYYEQYF.